The clone carrying this TCR beta chain has a handful of counts. Its antigen is unknown. The entry originates in a study of T cells after yellow fever vaccination. V dropped 5 bases and J dropped 3 bases, with 14 bases sitting between them. Germline V gene sequence: CDR1 SGHVS, CDR2 FNYEAQ. This CDR3 has 15 residues. By 5'RACE template switching, TCR cDNA was produced, with a universal primer site and UMIs added in the process. TCRdb analysed the 5' RACE reads with MiXCR anew, one entry per CDR3 protein. This repertoire shows almost 600,000 distinct CDR3 sequences, roughly 13% found once; its top ten account for over 13%. Study-wide points: It was a small share of clonotypes that appeared in both CD4 and CD8 compartments. Weaker, the secondary response had a peak occurring faster, on day 5 versus 15.

The chain employs TRBV7-6 and TRBJ2-1; possibly TRBD1 for D (6 bases). This specimen consisted of PBMCs, obtained on the day of the yellow fever booster vaccination. The clonotype comes from a man aged 25-40 years who received the YFV17D yellow fever vaccine. CDR3 protein: CASSPRVGGYNEQFF. In DNA form, the CDR3 reads TGTGCCAGCAGCCCACGAGTAGGGGGCTACAATGAGCAGTTCTTC.